A single sample is the source of the 29 T cell receptor beta chains below, sequenced in a study of CD8+CD57+ T cells in acquired aplastic anemia (dated by TCRdb to the late 2010s). Sequenced on an Illumina HiSeq 2000. TCR beta VDJ combination and CDR3 sequence profiling used genomic DNA as the template. TCRdb's own reprocessing of the public reads used fastp at Q25 and MiXCR and kept productive beta chains. Rows are combined by CDR3 protein, so each entry shows the most common genes and DNA. The sample data list approximately 200,000 distinct CDR3 sequences, and around 50% of these were observed just once. The top ten constitute about 20% of the sample. The patients picked for sequencing were ones in whom flow cytometry had shown an expansion of CD8+CD57+ cells. The sequenced material came from sorted CD4+, CD8+, or CD8+CD57+ T cells (not recorded which) from PBMCs. These receptor sequences come from a human donor with aplastic anemia.

The V and J genes are TRBV19 and TRBJ2-3, with 8 nucleotides matching TRBD1. The CDR3 length is 16 residues. CDR1 and CDR2 from the germline V gene are LNHDA and SQIVND (reference sequence). J was trimmed by 5 bases and V by 6 bases; bases with no gene match: 13. The CDR3 DNA follows: TGTGCCAGTAGATCGGGGACAGGAAAAGGTGGAGATACGCAGTATTTT. This encodes CASRSGTGKGGDTQYF. Full variable domain (outside the CDR3, taken from reference TRBV19 and TRBJ2-3): DGGITQSPKYLFRKEGQNVTLSCEQNLNHDAMYWYRQDPGQGLRLIYYSQIVNDFQKGDIAEGYSVSREKKESFPLTVTSAQKNPTAFYLCASRSGTGKGGDTQYFGPGTRLTVL.

About this clonotype: The junction differs from germline at one of its ends, possibly a read error. The V and J genes are TRBV7-2 and TRBJ2-5; perhaps D is TRBD1 or TRBD2 (5 bases each). In germline, CDR1 is SGHTA, CDR2 FQGNSA. The CDR3 has 14 residues. CDR3 bases: TGCGCCAGCGACCCGCAGGGAAGAGGGGAGACCCAGTACTTC. Amino acids: CASDPQGRGETQYF. The complete variable domain, with remaining parts taken from reference TRBV7-2 and TRBJ2-5, reads GAGVSQSPSNKVTEKGKDVELRCDPISGHTALYWYRQSLGQGLEFLIYFQGNSAPDKSGLPSDRFSAERTGGSVSTLTIQRTQQEDSAVYLCASDPQGRGETQYFGPGTRLLVL.

This clonotype was found many times. V usage is TRBV15 and J usage is TRBJ2-7; D gene ambiguous. In germline, CDR1 is LNHNV, CDR2 YYDKDF (reference sequence). V dropped 1 base and J dropped 0 bases, with 7 bases sitting between them. The CDR3 sequence is 14 residues long. CDR3 DNA: TGTGCCACCAGCAGAGGTGAGCCCTCCTACGAGCAGTACTTC. Residues: CATSRGEPSYEQYF.

This clonotype was recorded a few times. The V call is TRBV15, the J call TRBJ1-2, with D tentatively TRBD1 (5 bases). Germline assignment: CDR1 LNHNV and CDR2 YYDKDF (reference sequence). Trimming left V 6 bases short and J 0 bases short, with 14 bases between. CDR3 length equals 15 residues. The CDR3 sequence: CATRVRGGANYGYTF. The CDR3 DNA is TGTGCCACCAGGGTCAGAGGAGGGGCTAACTATGGCTACACCTTC.

The chain is built from TRBV6-5 and TRBJ1-1, with D perhaps matching TRBD1 (6 bases). Germline CDR1 is MNHEY and CDR2 is SVGAGI. The CDR3 loop spans 15 amino acids. V shed 5 bases and J shed 3 bases, with 16 bases lying between them. As DNA, the CDR3 is TGTGCCAGCAGTGACGGGGGCGGGGGAGACACTGAAGCTTTCTTT. It encodes CASSDGGGGDTEAFF.

The gene calls are TRBV15 and TRBJ2-6; D gene uncertain. Germline V lookup: CDR1 LNHNV, CDR2 YYDKDF (reference sequence). V gave up 8 bases and J gave up 1 base, with 6 bases separating them. This CDR3 is built from 13 residues. The CDR3 bases are TGTGCCACCGGGATATCTGGGGCCAACGTCCTGACTTTC. It translates to CATGISGANVLTF. The complete variable domain, with remaining parts taken from reference TRBV15 and TRBJ2-6, reads DAMVIQNPRYQVTQFGKPVTLSCSQTLNHNVMYWYQQKSSQAPKLLFHYYDKDFNNEADTPDNFQSRRPNTSFCFLDIRSPGLGDTAMYLCATGISGANVLTFGAGSRLTVL.

This clonotype appeared many times. The chain links TRBV5-4 to TRBJ2-7; TRBD1 might be the D (7 bases). Germline assignment: CDR1 SGHNT and CDR2 YYREEE (reference sequence). The CDR3 spans 16 residues. Deletions cut 3 bases from V and 0 bases from J, with 16 bases between. The CDR3 region has the DNA TGTGCCAGCAGCTCAGGGGGGTTCCCCGTCTCCTACGAGCAGTACTTC. Protein: CASSSGGFPVSYEQYF.

V and J are TRBV5-5 and TRBJ1-3; the D is unclear. Germline V gene lookup returns CDR1 SGHKS and CDR2 YYEKEE (reference sequence). This CDR3 comprises 13 residues. The germline V and J ends were trimmed by 1 base and 4 bases, with 6 bases remaining between them. CDR3 amino acids: CASSLRLGNTIYF. Here the CDR3 DNA reads TGTGCCAGCAGCTTGAGATTAGGAAACACCATATATTTT.

Many counts were recorded for this clonotype. The rearrangement links TRBV24-1 to TRBJ1-2, with D hard to call. V was pared by 3 bases and J by 0 bases, with 10 bases between. Germline V CDR1 and CDR2: KGHDR, SFDVKD. This CDR3 is built from 15 residues. The DNA for the CDR3 is TGTGCCACCAGTGATGGGAGGCAGACTAACTATGGCTACACCTTC. Protein sequence: CATSDGRQTNYGYTF.

This rearrangement joins TRBV25-1 to TRBJ1-6; TRBD1 aligns across 10 bases. Unmatched junction bases numbered 10, after V lost 4 bases and J lost 10 bases. The CDR3 spans 16 residues. Germline CDR1 and CDR2: MGHDK and SYGVNS. The CDR3 coding sequence is TGTGCCAGCAGTGGGGGGACAGGGGCGGTTGGGTCACCCCTCCACTTT. Translated, it gives CASSGGTGAVGSPLHF.

V is TRBV7-9 and J is TRBJ1-2; 7 positions agree with TRBD1. The CDR3 length is 11 residues. Trimming cost V 11 bases and J 5 bases; bases outside gene matches: 5. CDR1 is SEHNR and CDR2 is FQNEAQ in the germline V gene (reference sequence). The CDR3 DNA is TGTGCCGTAGGGGGCGATTATGGCTACACCTTC. Protein product: CAVGGDYGYTF.

Turning to this clonotype: A much larger clone is a single base away; this may be a read error. The chain carries TRBV12-3 or TRBV12-4 and TRBJ2-3; D uncertain. The CDR3 has 14 residues. CDR3 amino acids: CAGSLRFPADTQYF. The CDR3 DNA reads TGTGCCGGCAGTTTAAGGTTTCCAGCGGATACGCAGTATTTT.

This clonotype was observed at least ten times. V is TRBV10-1 and J is TRBJ2-2, with 7 nucleotides matching TRBD1. Germline V CDR1 and CDR2: WNHNN, SYGVQD (reference sequence). This CDR3 has 17 residues. With V trimmed by 8 bases and J by 1 base, 13 bases remained unmatched. CDR3 protein: CASAGDRELGNTGELFF. In DNA, the CDR3 is TGCGCCAGCGCCGGCGACAGGGAGCTCGGGAACACCGGGGAGCTGTTTTTT.

Only a few counts were recorded for this clonotype. This sequence may be a read error, since a much larger clone differs from it by one base. This chain connects TRBV5-1 to TRBJ2-5; D unclear. Germline V CDR1 and CDR2: SGHRS, YFSETQ. The CDR3 spans 13 residues. Trimming took 2 bases from V and 4 from J, leaving 9 bases between them. Here the CDR3 reads CASSFRLGETQYF. DNA for the CDR3: TGCGCCAGCAGCTTCCGGCTAGGAGAGACCCAGTACTTC.

V and J are TRBV4-3 and TRBJ1-1, with 7 bases lining up with TRBD1. Germline V gene lookup returns CDR1 LGHNA and CDR2 YSLEER. V gave up 1 base and J gave up 0 bases; unmatched junction bases: 2. CDR3 length: 15 residues. CDR3 sequence: CASSQGQGMNTEAFF. In nucleotides, the CDR3 is TGCGCCAGCAGCCAAGGACAGGGCATGAACACTGAAGCTTTCTTT.

This chain uses TRBV20-1 with TRBJ1-2, with D unresolved. V dropped 1 base and J dropped 4 bases, with 16 bases sitting between them. The length of the CDR3 is 15 residues. Germline V gene lookup returns CDR1 DFQATT and CDR2 SNEGSKA (reference sequence). CDR3 bases: TGCAGTGCTAGAGGGGCAACCGGAGACCGCTATGGCTACACCTTC. This encodes CSARGATGDRYGYTF.

The sample holds many counts of this clonotype. The chain combines TRBV5-1 with TRBJ1-2; D not resolved. Germline values: CDR1 SGHRS, CDR2 YFSETQ. Between the trimmed V and J ends, which lost 0 bases and 4 bases, there was a span of 13 bases. CDR3 length: 15 residues. The CDR3 coding sequence is TGCGCCAGCAGCTTGGATACGCGGGAGGCCTATGGCTACACCTTC. Translating it yields CASSLDTREAYGYTF.

A note on this clonotype: Sequence at one end of the junction differs from germline and may be a read error. The chain carries TRBV2 and TRBJ1-4, with D possibly matching TRBD1 (5 bases). The CDR3 is 14 residues long. From germline, CDR1 is SNHLY and CDR2 FYNNEI. CDR3 sequence (DNA): TGTGCCAGCAGTGACGGGGCAGCTAATGAGAAACTGTTTTTT. The encoded protein is CASSDGAANEKLFF.

In its sample, this clonotype was seen a few times. The chain carries TRBV19 and TRBJ2-7; D call uncertain. CDR3 length: 13 amino acids. Germline CDR1 reads LNHDA; CDR2 reads SQIVND (reference sequence). V was trimmed by 9 bases and J by 2 bases, leaving 14 bases between them. Here the CDR3 DNA reads TGTGCCAGCAGTGAAGACGGCACCTACGAGCAGTACTTC. This sequence encodes CASSEDGTYEQYF.

Comment on this clonotype: One end of the junction varies from germline; a read error may be responsible. The gene calls are TRBV2 and TRBJ1-3; D ambiguous. CDR3 length: 15 residues. Germline-derived CDR1 and CDR2 are SNHLY and FYNNEI. The CDR3 nucleotides are TGTGCCAGCAGTGACGTCCGAGACTCTGGAAGCACCATATATTTT. Amino acid sequence: CASSDVRDSGSTIYF.

V gene TRBV20-1 combines with J gene TRBJ2-1, with D hard to call. The length of the CDR3 is 11 residues. Germline loops: CDR1 DFQATT, CDR2 SNEGSKA (reference sequence). Trimming left V 3 bases short and J 9 bases short, with 9 bases between. The DNA for the CDR3 is TGCAGTGCTAGCAGGTGGGGTGAGCAGTTCTTC. This encodes CSASRWGEQFF.

As for this clonotype: Since no conserved phenylalanine or tryptophan closes the CDR3, a read error is the likely cause. The genes are TRBV20-1 and TRBJ1-5, with D perhaps TRBD1 (5 bases). Germline V CDR1 and CDR2: DFQATT, SNEGSKA (reference sequence). V lost 6 bases to trimming and J lost 3 bases, with 21 bases between them. The CDR3 spans 16 residues. CDR3 sequence (DNA): TGCAGTGCAACTCACCACTTTGACAGACTCAATCAGCCCCAGCATTCT. Amino acid sequence: CSATHHFDRLNQPQHS.

Only a few counts were recorded for this clonotype. The J gene is TRBJ1-2, the V gene TRBV7-9; the D is unclear. The CDR3 covers 10 residues. Germline CDR1 and CDR2: SEHNR and FQNEAQ (reference sequence). Trimming left V 4 bases short and J 6 bases short, with 3 bases between. The CDR3 DNA reads TGTGCCAGCAGCTCCAATGGCTACACCTTC. This sequence encodes CASSSNGYTF.

In the case of this clonotype: Possible read error: a much larger clone is one base away. V is TRBV7-3 and J is TRBJ2-2, with 7 bases that match TRBD1. This CDR3 comprises 14 residues. Per germline, CDR1 SGHTA and CDR2 FQGTGA. The CDR3 loop is CAGSLTGATGELFF. The CDR3 DNA sequence: TGTGCCGGCAGCTTAACAGGGGCCACCGGGGAGCTGTTTTTT. The variable domain in full, completed from reference TRBV7-3 and TRBJ2-2, reads GAGVSQTPSNKVTEKGKYVELRCDPISGHTALYWYRQSLGQGPEFLIYFQGTGAADDSGLPNDRFFAVRPEGSVSTLKIQRTERGDSAVYLCAGSLTGATGELFFGEGSRLTVL.

This clonotype occurred a few times. This chain joins TRBV9 and TRBJ1-6, with unresolved D. V was clipped by 3 bases and J by 10 bases, with 11 bases between them. Germline values: CDR1 SGDLS, CDR2 YYNGEE. The CDR3 covers 13 residues. The CDR3, as DNA: TGTGCCAGCAGCGCCGAGGTGGGATCACCCCTCCACTTT. Residues: CASSAEVGSPLHF.

The table lists this clonotype with a few counts. The gene calls are TRBV24-1 and TRBJ2-1, with 9 bases that match TRBD1. With the DNA end fitting TRBJ2-5 better, the J assignment may be wrong. Germline CDR1 KGHDR, CDR2 SFDVKD. This CDR3 comprises 15 residues. The CDR3 loop is CATSDVGQGRETQYF. For the CDR3, the DNA is TGTGCCACCAGTGATGTGGGACAGGGTAGGGAGACCCAGTACTTC.

The table lists this clonotype with many counts. The chain couples TRBV19 to TRBJ1-1; D remains unclear. The CDR3 extends over 13 amino acids. V lost 5 bases to trimming and J lost 6 bases, with 13 bases between them. CDR1 is LNHDA and CDR2 is SQIVND in the germline V gene (reference sequence). The CDR3 sequence is CASSPAPRSEAFF. CDR3 bases: TGTGCCAGTAGTCCTGCCCCCCGGTCTGAAGCTTTCTTT.

This chain uses TRBV7-6 with TRBJ1-2; possibly TRBD1 for D (5 bases). CDR3 size: 14 residues. Between the trimmed V and J ends, which lost 5 bases and 4 bases, there was a span of 14 bases. CDR1 is SGHVS and CDR2 is FNYEAQ in the germline V gene. CDR3 nucleotide sequence: TGTGCCAGCAGCCCGGGGCACTCTTCCTATGGCTACACCTTC. Amino acids: CASSPGHSSYGYTF.

A word on this clonotype: It may be a read error: a sequence one base away is much more abundant. Because it lacks the conserved phenylalanine or tryptophan at the end, this CDR3 is likely a read error. The CDR3 nucleotides read TGTGCCAGCAGTCGAACGGGGGGAAGCACAGATACGCAGTATCTT. Translating gives CASSRTGGSTDTQYL. The V and J genes are TRBV6-2 or TRBV6-3 and TRBJ2-3, with TRBD2 matching over 7 bases. The germline CDR1 and CDR2 sequences are MNHEY and SVGEGT. CDR3 length: 15 residues. The V segment lost 5 bases and the J segment 0 bases; nucleotides outside the gene matches: 5.